The TCR beta chain under discussion was sequenced for a study of blood T cell repertoires in COVID-19. Overall study: Whether acute or convalescent, the COVID-19 samples came from the United States, Italy and Spain. PBMCs, B-cell-depleted T cells, or T cells provided the cDNA or gDNA that made up the material.

As handled by the study authors: Reference gene primer amplification in the assay estimated nucleated cell counts. Some clones are missing from TCRdb's copy, which holds only in-frame ones; the method was immunoSEQ multiplex PCR. For V, J and clone size, that table is used; D and trimming come from the DNA. This sample has about 140,000 clones; around 88% occur once, and the top ten carry over 4.5%. The CDR3 runs 13 residues. From germline, CDR1 is MDHEN and CDR2 SYDVKM. V was trimmed by 6 bases and J by 3 bases, leaving 11 bases between them. This receptor was obtained from a human donor in a cohort sampled during active COVID-19. The material sequenced was peripheral blood. This chain links TRBV28 with TRBJ1-1; D perhaps matches TRBD1 (6 bases). In nucleotides, the CDR3 is TGTGCCAGCAGCCTAGGGACACACACTGAAGCTTTCTTT. It codes for CASSLGTHTEAFF.